The 24 T cell receptor beta chains given below trace back to one sample, sequenced in a study of identical twins. TCRdb analysed the 5' RACE reads with MiXCR anew, one entry per CDR3 protein. Of roughly 230,000 distinct CDR3 sequences listed, approximately 8.3% are singletons. The data were also submitted as part of a second study, on yellow fever vaccine responses in identical twins.

Sequenced sample: CD8+ T cells sorted from blood. These receptors originate from a woman aged 18-29 years in good health.

This clonotype was picked up many times. The rearrangement uses TRBV29-1 and TRBJ2-5; D gene unclear. From germline, CDR1 is SQVTM and CDR2 ANQGSEA. This CDR3 region has 13 residues. The ends were cut back, 1 base at V and 5 bases at J, with 11 bases in the middle. Written as DNA, the CDR3 is TGCAGCGTTGAAGTTCCGCTGGGGGAGACCCAGTACTTC. Protein sequence: CSVEVPLGETQYF.

A few counts support this clonotype. This chain joins TRBV4-3 and TRBJ2-7, with TRBD2 matching 9 bases. Germline assignment: CDR1 LGHNA and CDR2 YSLEER. The ends lost 0 bases at V and 6 bases at J; junction bases unmatched: 9. This CDR3 is built from 16 residues. The CDR3 DNA reads as TGCGCCAGCAGCCAAGATTCGCGGGAGGGTCTATCCGAGCAGTACTTC. It translates to CASSQDSREGLSEQYF.

This clonotype was detected many times. This sequence joins TRBV5-5 and TRBJ1-6; possible D gene TRBD1, 5 bases. The V gene lost 6 bases and the J gene lost 7 bases, with 14 bases spanning the gap. The CDR3 totals 14 residues. CDR1 and CDR2 from the germline V gene are SGHKS and YYEKEE (reference sequence). In DNA form, the CDR3 reads TGTGCCAGCACTTTCCTGGGACGGAATTCACCCCTCCACTTT. This codes for CASTFLGRNSPLHF.

The sample holds many counts of this clonotype. The chain couples TRBV27 to TRBJ2-7; 7 bases align to TRBD2. The germline CDR1 and CDR2 sequences are MNHEY and SMNVEV (reference sequence). CDR3 size: 13 residues. Trimming took 3 bases from V and 4 from J; bases not matched to a gene: 3. CDR3 DNA sequence: TGTGCCAGCAGTTTGAGGGAGGGGTACGAGCAGTACTTC. Its protein product is CASSLREGYEQYF.

This clonotype was seen many times. The chain joins TRBV7-9 to TRBJ2-5; the D call may be TRBD1 or TRBD2 (5 bases each). Trimming stripped 8 bases from V and 5 bases from J, with 15 bases between. The CDR3 runs to 13 residues. Germline assignment: CDR1 SEHNR and CDR2 FQNEAQ (reference sequence). The CDR3 DNA is TGTGCCAGCGGGACCCCAATGGGGGAGACCCAGTACTTC. It yields the protein CASGTPMGETQYF.

This clonotype has at least ten counts. This chain connects TRBV9 to TRBJ2-7; D may be TRBD1 (5 bases). In germline, CDR1 is SGDLS, CDR2 YYNGEE. Trimming took off 3 bases at V and 0 bases at J, with 16 bases between the two ends. The CDR3 consists of 16 residues. The CDR3 here is CASSAKDSESSYEQYF. CDR3 nucleotide sequence: TGTGCCAGCAGCGCCAAAGACAGTGAGAGCTCCTACGAGCAGTACTTC.

This clonotype showed up just a few times. The chain employs TRBV6-1 and TRBJ2-7; 13 bases fit TRBD2. The CDR3 spans 14 residues. Germline assignment: CDR1 MNHNS and CDR2 SASEGT. The junction had 6 bases not matched to a gene; V was cut back by 4 bases and J by 9 bases. DNA of the CDR3: TGTGCCAGCAGTGCCGGACTAGCGGGGGTAGGGCAGTACTTC. Translated, it gives CASSAGLAGVGQYF.

J is TRBJ2-3 and V is TRBV28; D gene uncertain. The germline CDR1 and CDR2 sequences are MDHEN and SYDVKM. The CDR3 is 13 amino acids. The V gene lost 10 bases and the J gene lost 4 bases, with 15 bases spanning the gap. CDR3 nucleotide sequence: TGTGCCATGAGTAGTGTAGGGTCAGATACGCAGTATTTT. Encoded protein: CAMSSVGSDTQYF. Based on the CDR3 plus reference TRBV28 and TRBJ2-3, the full variable domain is DVKVTQSSRYLVKRTGEKVFLECVQDMDHENMFWYRQDPGLGLRLIYFSYDVKMKEKGDIPEGYSVSREKKERFSLILESASTNQTSMYLCAMSSVGSDTQYFGPGTRLTVL.

This clonotype occurred many times. This chain uses TRBV29-1 with TRBJ1-2; 7 bases align to TRBD1. The CDR3 is 13 amino acids. Germline trimming cut 6 bases from V and 8 bases from J; bases unmatched to any gene: 12. Germline V gene data show CDR1 as SQVTM and CDR2 as ANQGSEA. CDR3 amino acids: CSVKTPGGRGYTF. The CDR3 DNA reads TGCAGCGTGAAGACCCCAGGGGGACGGGGCTACACCTTC.

This clonotype was found a few times. The rearrangement joins TRBV10-3 to TRBJ2-2; D is perhaps TRBD1 or TRBD2 (5 bases each). This CDR3 comprises 16 residues. V was cut by 4 bases and J by 2 bases, with 14 bases left in between. From germline, CDR1 is ENHRY and CDR2 SYGVKD. CDR3 sequence reads: CAISGPGPENTGELFF. CDR3 coding DNA: TGTGCCATCAGTGGACCGGGACCCGAAAACACCGGGGAGCTGTTTTTT.

In this sample, this clonotype turned up many times. This chain joins TRBV4-1 and TRBJ2-3; 8 positions agree with TRBD2. The CDR3 loop spans 15 amino acids. V lost 6 bases, J lost 2 bases, and 7 bases stayed unmatched. The germline V gene has CDR1 MGHRA and CDR2 YSYEKL. The CDR3 reads CASSYDGRATDTQYF. For the CDR3, the DNA is TGCGCCAGCAGTTATGACGGGAGGGCCACAGATACGCAGTATTTT.

This clonotype was seen ten or more times. This chain connects TRBV20-1 to TRBJ2-7; 7 positions match TRBD1. Trimming removed 2 bases from V and 6 bases from J; junction bases left unmatched: 13. This CDR3 region has 15 residues. Germline lookup yields CDR1 DFQATT and CDR2 SNEGSKA (reference sequence). The CDR3 nucleotides are TGCAGTGCTAGATCGTCCGGGACAGCCTTCTTCGAGCAGTACTTC. Its translation is CSARSSGTAFFEQYF.

The chain uses TRBV9 and TRBJ1-3, with D uncertain. The germline CDR1 and CDR2 sequences are SGDLS and YYNGEE. Trimming left V 0 bases short and J 0 bases short, with 16 bases between. The CDR3 extends over 18 amino acids. For the CDR3, the DNA is TGTGCCAGCAGCGTAGGCTTTTATGCGGCAGACTCTGGAAACACCATATATTTT. It is translated as CASSVGFYAADSGNTIYF.

The V and J genes are TRBV5-1 and TRBJ2-7, with TRBD2 matching over 11 bases. The CDR3 has 17 amino acids. Germline V gene lookup returns CDR1 SGHRS and CDR2 YFSETQ. Unmatched junction bases numbered 7, after V lost 0 bases and J lost 2 bases. Here the CDR3 reads CASSLGPSGGFTYEQYF. CDR3 nucleotide sequence: TGCGCCAGCAGCTTGGGCCCTAGCGGGGGGTTTACCTACGAGCAGTACTTC. The complete variable domain, with remaining parts taken from reference TRBV5-1 and TRBJ2-7, reads KAGVTQTPRYLIKTRGQQVTLSCSPISGHRSVSWYQQTPGQGLQFLFEYFSETQRNKGNFPGRFSGRQFSNSRSEMNVSTLELGDSALYLCASSLGPSGGFTYEQYFGPGTRLTVT.

Only a few counts were recorded for this clonotype. The genes are TRBV29-1 and TRBJ2-2, with D perhaps matching TRBD1 (6 bases). Per the germline V gene, CDR1 is SQVTM and CDR2 is ANQGSEA. This CDR3 region has 13 residues. V was shortened by 8 bases and J by 2 bases, with 12 bases between the two germline ends. Here the CDR3 reads CSWTVPNTGELFF. CDR3 nucleotides: TGCAGCTGGACAGTGCCCAACACCGGGGAGCTGTTTTTT.

The chain combines TRBV21-1 with TRBJ2-4; TRBD1, as called in the table, went unchecked against the DNA. TRBV21-1 is an annotated pseudogene. The CDR3 contains 16 residues. CDR3 protein: CASSAATQGSGNIQYF. CDR3 DNA sequence: TGTGCCAGCAGCGCCGCGACACAGGGGAGTGGGAACATTCAGTACTTC.

The chain is built from TRBV10-3 and TRBJ2-5; the D call may be TRBD1 or TRBD2 (5 bases each). The ends were cut back, 0 bases at V and 1 base at J, with 15 bases in the middle. Germline CDR1 reads ENHRY; CDR2 reads SYGVKD. The CDR3 runs to 17 residues. CDR3 DNA sequence: TGTGCCATCAGTGAGTCGGGACCTTGGGACGGCCAAGAGACCCAGTACTTC. Protein product: CAISESGPWDGQETQYF.

The chain carries TRBV7-8 and TRBJ2-5; 7 bases align to TRBD1. V lost 4 bases to trimming and J lost 4 bases; unmatched junction nucleotides: 3. Germline V gives CDR1 SGHVS, CDR2 FQNEAQ. This CDR3 has 13 amino acids. CDR3 sequence (DNA): TGTGCCAGCAGCTCTCGACAGGGAGAGACCCAGTACTTC. It encodes CASSSRQGETQYF. Using reference TRBV7-8 and TRBJ2-5 for the parts outside the CDR3, the full variable domain is GAGVSQSPRYKVAKRGQDVALRCDPISGHVSLFWYQQALGQGPEFLTYFQNEAQLDKSGLPSDRFFAERPEGSVSTLKIQRTQQEDSAVYLCASSSRQGETQYFGPGTRLLVL.

The chain couples TRBV7-8 to TRBJ1-1; no firm D call. CDR1 is SGHVS, CDR2 FQNEAQ, per germline. V was shortened by 5 bases and J by 0 bases, with 16 bases between the two germline ends. CDR3 length equals 16 residues. CDR3 amino acids: CASSPPWEVMNTEAFF. As DNA, the CDR3 is TGTGCCAGCAGCCCTCCCTGGGAAGTAATGAACACTGAAGCTTTCTTT.

The table lists this clonotype with a few counts. The chain recombines TRBV11-2 with TRBJ2-1; no firm D call. This CDR3 is 13 amino acids long. The germline V and J ends were trimmed by 5 bases and 12 bases, with 17 bases remaining between them. The germline V gene has CDR1 SGHAT and CDR2 FQNNGV. DNA for the CDR3: TGTGCCAGCAGCCCCGAGACACAAATTGTGCAGTTCTTC. Translation: CASSPETQIVQFF. The full variable domain, in which reference TRBV11-2 and TRBJ2-1 provide the parts outside the CDR3, is EAGVAQSPRYKIIEKRQSVAFWCNPISGHATLYWYQQILGQGPKLLIQFQNNGVVDDSQLPKDRFSAERLKGVDSTLKIQPAKLEDSAVYLCASSPETQIVQFFGPGTRLTVL.

The sample holds a few counts of this clonotype. The chain joins TRBV29-1 to TRBJ2-7, with 7 nucleotides matching TRBD1. With V trimmed by 7 bases and J by 6 bases, 12 bases remained unmatched. The CDR3 has 13 amino acids. Looked up from germline, CDR1 is SQVTM and CDR2 is ANQGSEA. The CDR3 sequence: CSAELRDRVEQYF. CDR3 sequence (DNA): TGCAGCGCCGAACTAAGAGACAGGGTCGAGCAGTACTTC.

In this sample, this clonotype turned up many times. J is TRBJ2-7 and V is TRBV4-1; D ambiguous. Trimming removed 0 bases from V and 1 base from J, with 13 bases in between. Germline V lookup: CDR1 MGHRA, CDR2 YSYEKL. The length of the CDR3 is 16 residues. The CDR3: CASSQEVGPRSYEQYF. The DNA of the CDR3 is TGCGCCAGCAGCCAAGAAGTAGGGCCCCGATCCTACGAGCAGTACTTC.

V gene TRBV7-9 combines with J gene TRBJ2-1; 7 positions agree with TRBD1. Losses at the gene ends were 1 base for V and 7 bases for J; bases not matched to a gene: 4. The CDR3 runs to 14 residues. Germline V gene lookup returns CDR1 SEHNR and CDR2 FQNEAQ (reference sequence). The CDR3 region has the DNA TGTGCCAGCAGCTTAGACACAGGGGTAAATGAGCAGTTCTTC. This translates into CASSLDTGVNEQFF.

There are many counts of this clonotype. The V and J genes are TRBV20-1 and TRBJ2-7; 9 bases align to TRBD2. V lost 0 bases to trimming and J lost 7 bases; unmatched junction nucleotides: 7. The CDR3 is made up of 14 amino acids. The V gene's germline CDR1 is DFQATT and CDR2 SNEGSKA (reference sequence). The CDR3 is CSARELAGFGEQYF. The CDR3 region has the DNA TGCAGTGCTAGAGAACTAGCGGGTTTTGGAGAGCAGTACTTC.